This T cell receptor beta chain is drawn from a study of blood T cell repertoires in COVID-19. Study-wide context: Specimens from acute and convalescent COVID-19 originated in the United States, Italy and Spain. T cells, B-cell-depleted T cells, or PBMCs supplied cDNA or gDNA.

As handled by the study authors: Amplification of reference gene primers provided the estimated nucleated cell counts. The repertoire was sequenced with immunoSEQ multiplex PCR; TCRdb's copy has only in-frame clones and lacks some. Clone size and the V and J calls come from that table; the DNA yielded D and trimming. The sample lists roughly 260,000 clones, about 89% occurring once. CDR3 length: 14 amino acids. Germline V gene lookup returns CDR1 ENHRY and CDR2 SYGVKD. V lost 2 bases to trimming and J lost 6 bases, with 13 bases between them. J is TRBJ1-1 and V is TRBV10-3, with D possibly TRBD1 on 5 matching bases. Source material: peripheral blood. The sequence derives from a man aged 35-49 years who had recovered from COVID-19. DNA for the CDR3: TGTGCCATCAGTGAGACCCCCGTAGGGGCTGAAGCTTTCTTT. Its translation: CAISETPVGAEAFF.